Each of the 32 T cell receptor beta chains below was sequenced from the same sample in a study of blood T cells in healthy people across ages. The second PCR ran roughly 6 to 11 cycles with a sample-barcoded 5' primer and J-beta primers. TCRdb reanalysed the 5' RACE reads using MiXCR and keeps one entry per CDR3 protein. The repertoire holds roughly 1.9 million distinct CDR3 sequences, with around 40% as singletons. Material: blood. The receptors come from a human donor in good health.

The rearrangement joins TRBV9 to TRBJ1-4; D call uncertain. Germline V gene data show CDR1 as SGDLS and CDR2 as YYNGEE. CDR3 length: 14 residues. The V end lost 3 bases, the J end lost 8 bases, and 14 bases lay between the germline ends. CDR3 amino acids: CASSALGVGEKLFF. The CDR3 DNA follows: TGTGCCAGCAGCGCCCTCGGTGTGGGAGAAAAACTGTTTTTT.

This clonotype appeared a few times. This chain's CDR3 is CATNRDRGSTDTQYF. The CDR3 region has the DNA TGTGCCACGAACCGGGACAGGGGTTCCACAGATACGCAGTATTTT. V gene TRBV5-6 combines with J gene TRBJ2-3; TRBD1 matches 10 bases. The J segment lost 2 bases and the V segment lost 9 bases, leaving 9 bases of the junction unmatched. The germline V gene encodes CDR1 SGHDT and CDR2 YYEEEE. The CDR3 is 15 residues long.

The V and J genes are TRBV11-2 and TRBJ2-5; TRBD1 matches at 11 bases. The germline gives CDR1 SGHAT, CDR2 FQNNGV. This CDR3 contains 15 residues. V lost 3 bases to trimming and J lost 5 bases; unmatched junction nucleotides: 5. CDR3 sequence reads: CASSFRGTGGETQYF. The CDR3 nucleotides are TGTGCCAGCAGCTTCCGGGGGACAGGGGGTGAGACCCAGTACTTC.

The chain couples TRBV6-2 or TRBV6-3 to TRBJ2-5; TRBD1 matches 9 bases. The DNA end is more similar to TRBJ2-7, so the J call may be wrong. CDR1 and CDR2 from the germline V gene are MNHEY and SVGEGT. The CDR3 extends over 15 amino acids. The DNA for the CDR3 is TGTGCCAGCAGTTACTTGGGACAGGGATTACGCGAGCAGTACTTC. Its protein product is CASSYLGQGLREQYF.

The table lists this clonotype with many counts. The chain recombines TRBV11-2 with TRBJ2-1, with TRBD2 matching over 9 bases. The CDR3 is made up of 19 amino acids. J gave up 4 bases and V 1 base, and 14 bases lay outside the gene matches. The V gene's germline CDR1 is SGHAT and CDR2 FQNNGV. The CDR3 DNA is TGTGCCAGCAGCTTAGCAGGGAAATCGGGGACTAGCCTATACAATGAGCAGTTCTTC. Its protein product is CASSLAGKSGTSLYNEQFF.

The chain links TRBV5-1 to TRBJ2-6, with D uncertain. The CDR3 contains 16 residues. Trimming took off 2 bases at V and 2 bases at J, with 11 bases between the two ends. The germline CDR1 and CDR2 sequences are SGHRS and YFSETQ. CDR3 region: CASSFGVLTGANVLTF. DNA for the CDR3: TGCGCCAGCAGCTTCGGTGTCCTTACTGGGGCCAACGTCCTGACTTTC.

This clonotype appeared many times. The chain is built from TRBV11-2 and TRBJ2-5; D might be TRBD2 (5 bases). The CDR3 spans 13 residues. CDR1 is SGHAT and CDR2 is FQNNGV in the germline V gene. Between the trimmed V and J ends, which lost 5 bases and 5 bases, there was a span of 12 bases. The CDR3 is CASSTPGSETQYF. Here the CDR3 DNA reads TGTGCCAGCAGCACTCCGGGATCGGAGACCCAGTACTTC.

The chain joins TRBV20-1 to TRBJ1-4, with D tentatively TRBD1 (5 bases). The CDR3 is 16 residues long. Trimming stripped 3 bases from V and 5 bases from J, with 19 bases between. Germline V CDR1 and CDR2: DFQATT, SNEGSKA (reference sequence). CDR3 sequence (DNA): TGCAGTGCTAGGGCGGGGGTTGGGGCCCGAAATGAAAAACTGTTTTTT. Its protein is CSARAGVGARNEKLFF.

This clonotype was seen a few times. The chain's CDR3 is CASSSGDYYEQYF. The CDR3 DNA is TGTGCCAGCAGTTCGGGGGACTACTACGAGCAGTACTTC. The chain carries TRBV12-3 or TRBV12-4 and TRBJ2-7; 7 bases match TRBD2. The CDR3 extends over 13 amino acids. V shed 4 bases, J shed 3 bases, and the junction held 3 bases outside the gene matches.

The rearrangement links TRBV9 to TRBJ2-5; D unresolved. This CDR3 region has 15 residues. Trimming took 0 bases from V and 4 from J, leaving 13 bases between them. CDR1 SGDLS and CDR2 YYNGEE come from the germline V gene. CDR3 nucleotide sequence: TGTGCCAGCAGCGTAGAAGGAACCTTGGGAGAGACCCAGTACTTC. It codes for CASSVEGTLGETQYF.

The chain has TRBV15 and TRBJ1-2; D is ambiguous. The CDR3 has 18 residues. Germline V CDR1 and CDR2: LNHNV, YYDKDF (reference sequence). V shed 0 bases and J shed 5 bases, with 22 bases lying between them. CDR3 DNA sequence: TGTGCCACCAGCAGAGATCAAAATCGCGCGAAAGTCGGGTATGGCTACACCTTC. Translated: CATSRDQNRAKVGYGYTF.

This chain uses TRBV20-1 with TRBJ1-4; no firm D call. Germline CDR1 is DFQATT and CDR2 is SNEGSKA (reference sequence). This CDR3 has 10 amino acids. The V gene lost 0 bases and the J gene lost 14 bases, with 7 bases spanning the gap. The CDR3: CSAREASLFF. The CDR3 nucleotides are TGCAGTGCTAGAGAGGCAAGTCTGTTTTTT.

This sequence joins TRBV29-1 and TRBJ1-2; D gene ambiguous. Germline V gene lookup returns CDR1 SQVTM and CDR2 ANQGSEA. This CDR3 has 12 amino acids. Trimming took off 5 bases at V and 3 bases at J, with 10 bases between the two ends. CDR3 loop: CSVSPSHYGYTF. In nucleotides, the CDR3 is TGCAGCGTTTCCCCTTCCCACTATGGCTACACCTTC.

A note on this clonotype: The junction shows a germline mismatch at one end, possibly a read error. The rearrangement joins TRBV2 to TRBJ2-1, with D uncertain. Per germline, CDR1 SNHLY and CDR2 FYNNEI. The CDR3 is 15 amino acids. CDR3 protein: CTSSGLRPANNEQFF. The CDR3 nucleotides read TGTACCAGCAGTGGGCTTAGGCCGGCCAACAATGAGCAGTTCTTC.

The chain joins TRBV20-1 to TRBJ2-1; D may be TRBD2 (6 bases). The CDR3 extends over 13 amino acids. Looked up from germline, CDR1 is DFQATT and CDR2 is SNEGSKA (reference sequence). V gave up 7 bases and J gave up 8 bases, with 18 bases separating them. The CDR3 bases are TGCAGTGTCCTTGGGCGGGGCGGGGATGAGCAGTTCTTC. As protein: CSVLGRGGDEQFF.

The chain links TRBV5-1 to TRBJ1-5; 11 bases fit TRBD1. From germline, CDR1 is SGHRS and CDR2 YFSETQ. This CDR3 is 16 amino acids long. Trimming at V came to 4 bases and at J to 5 bases, leaving 8 bases not matched to a gene. The CDR3 spells CASSPGTGGRDQPQHF. The CDR3 DNA is TGCGCCAGCAGCCCTGGGACAGGGGGTAGGGATCAGCCCCAGCATTTT.

This chain uses TRBV20-1 with TRBJ2-7; 11 bases line up with TRBD2. Per germline, CDR1 DFQATT and CDR2 SNEGSKA (reference sequence). This CDR3 contains 14 residues. Trimming at V came to 5 bases and at J to 3 bases, leaving 6 bases not matched to a gene. The CDR3 sequence: CSAFTSGGFYEQYF. CDR3 in DNA: TGCAGTGCTTTTACTAGCGGGGGCTTCTACGAGCAGTACTTC.

The chain links TRBV4-1 to TRBJ2-1; perhaps TRBD2 as D (7 bases). Deletions cut 0 bases from V and 2 bases from J, with 14 bases between. The V gene's germline CDR1 is MGHRA and CDR2 YSYEKL. The CDR3 is made up of 17 amino acids. The CDR3 region has the DNA TGCGCCAGCAGCCAAGAAGACGGCGGGGGCACCTACAATGAGCAGTTCTTC. Its translation: CASSQEDGGGTYNEQFF.

This clonotype has just a few counts. This chain uses TRBV20-1 with TRBJ1-1; 7 bases fit TRBD1. The CDR3 is made up of 13 amino acids. Trimming at V came to 3 bases and at J to 3 bases, leaving 4 bases not matched to a gene. Looked up from germline, CDR1 is DFQATT and CDR2 is SNEGSKA (reference sequence). CDR3 coding DNA: TGCAGTGCTAGGTCCACAGGGGACACTGAAGCTTTCTTT. It is translated as CSARSTGDTEAFF.

The chain has TRBV4-3 and TRBJ1-1; D is ambiguous. Germline CDR1 reads LGHNA; CDR2 reads YSLEER. The CDR3 has 13 amino acids. With 1 base removed from V and 9 bases from J, the gap between germline ends came to 12 bases. The CDR3: CASSQGLKRKAFF. The CDR3 DNA reads as TGCGCCAGCAGCCAAGGACTAAAGAGGAAAGCTTTCTTT.

The gene calls are TRBV15 and TRBJ1-2; 8 nucleotides align to TRBD1. The CDR3 runs 17 residues. V lost 3 bases and J lost 4; bases outside the gene matches: 13. The germline gives CDR1 LNHNV, CDR2 YYDKDF (reference sequence). This chain's CDR3 is CATSRGIQGALGYGYTF. In nucleotides, the CDR3 is TGTGCCACCAGCAGGGGAATCCAGGGGGCCCTTGGCTATGGCTACACCTTC.

This chain links TRBV20-1 with TRBJ2-5, with D possibly being TRBD1 or TRBD2 (6 bases each). CDR3 size: 16 residues. The V end lost 2 bases, the J end lost 7 bases, and 23 bases lay between the germline ends. Germline V gene data show CDR1 as DFQATT and CDR2 as SNEGSKA (reference sequence). CDR3 sequence (DNA): TGCAGTGCTAGACCGCTGCGGGGACACCCTGCGGGGACCCAGTACTTC. Translation: CSARPLRGHPAGTQYF.

This clonotype was counted a few times. The chain combines TRBV29-1 with TRBJ1-2, with D maybe TRBD1 (6 bases). The germline CDR1 and CDR2 sequences are SQVTM and ANQGSEA. V lost 6 bases and J 4 bases, leaving 15 bases between the germline ends. CDR3 length equals 13 residues. The DNA for the CDR3 is TGCAGCGTGAAGGGGGTGCTACTCTATGGCTACACCTTC. It is translated as CSVKGVLLYGYTF.

The chain has TRBV6-5 and TRBJ2-1; TRBD1 matches at 7 bases. Per germline, CDR1 MNHEY and CDR2 SVGAGI. V lost 4 bases and J lost 9; bases outside the gene matches: 3. The CDR3 is 12 residues long. This CDR3 is CASSWTGGEQFF. The CDR3 nucleotides are TGTGCCAGCAGTTGGACAGGAGGTGAGCAGTTCTTC.

As DNA, the CDR3 is TGTGCCAGCGCAGAAGGGTTCCCCTACGAGCAGTACTTC. Translating gives CASAEGFPYEQYF. J is TRBJ2-5 and V is TRBV7-2; no firm D call. The DNA end is more similar to TRBJ2-7, so the J call may be wrong. The germline V gene has CDR1 SGHTA and CDR2 FQGNSA. This CDR3 is 13 amino acids long.

This clonotype occurred a few times. The chain couples TRBV20-1 to TRBJ2-3; D is unresolved. V was cut by 6 bases and J by 1 base, with 11 bases left in between. The CDR3 length is 13 residues. Germline V gene sequence: CDR1 DFQATT, CDR2 SNEGSKA (reference sequence). DNA for the CDR3: TGCAGTGCGAGGCGTTGGGGCACAGATACGCAGTATTTT. It is translated as CSARRWGTDTQYF.

This clonotype came up a few times. V gene TRBV4-3 combines with J gene TRBJ2-2; TRBD2 might be the D (7 bases). Between the trimmed V and J ends, which lost 0 bases and 8 bases, there was a span of 19 bases. Germline V gene data show CDR1 as LGHNA and CDR2 as YSLEER. This CDR3 spans 17 amino acids. The CDR3 nucleotides read TGCGCCAGCAGCCAAGACTTATGGGGGGGCGGTTCGGGGGAGCTGTTTTTT. Residues: CASSQDLWGGGSGELFF.

The chain joins TRBV10-3 to TRBJ1-6; TRBD1 is a possible D gene (5 bases). CDR1 and CDR2 (germline): ENHRY, SYGVKD. The V end lost 3 bases, the J end lost 7 bases, and 13 bases lay between the germline ends. CDR3 length: 15 amino acids. The CDR3, as DNA: TGTGCCATCAGTGAATTAGGGGCATCAAATTCACCCCTCCACTTT. Translation gives CAISELGASNSPLHF.

The genes are TRBV15 and TRBJ2-1; perhaps D is TRBD1 or TRBD2 (5 bases each). CDR1 and CDR2 from the germline V gene are LNHNV and YYDKDF (reference sequence). This CDR3 is 14 amino acids long. The V and J ends lost 0 bases and 11 bases respectively, with 14 bases between them. CDR3 in DNA: TGTGCCACCAGCAGAGATATCAACGGGGCTCAGCAGTTCTTC. Amino acids: CATSRDINGAQQFF.

The chain couples TRBV9 to TRBJ2-5; D uncertain. Germline V gene lookup returns CDR1 SGDLS and CDR2 YYNGEE. Trimming removed 0 bases from V and 2 bases from J, with 8 bases in between. This CDR3 region has 14 residues. The CDR3 protein is CASSVDNSQETQYF. The CDR3 region has the DNA TGTGCCAGCAGCGTAGACAACAGTCAAGAGACCCAGTACTTC. Full variable domain (outside the CDR3, taken from reference TRBV9 and TRBJ2-5): DSGVTQTPKHLITATGQRVTLRCSPRSGDLSVYWYQQSLDQGLQFLIQYYNGEERAKGNILERFSAQQFPDLHSELNLSSLELGDSALYFCASSVDNSQETQYFGPGTRLLVL.

In its sample, this clonotype was seen once. V gene TRBV20-1 combines with J gene TRBJ1-1; D not certain. The CDR3 has 12 amino acids. V lost 7 bases and J lost 1, with 10 bases in between. Germline values: CDR1 DFQATT, CDR2 SNEGSKA (reference sequence). CDR3 in amino acids: CSDDASNTEAFF. DNA for the CDR3: TGCAGTGATGACGCCTCGAACACTGAAGCTTTCTTT.

The rearrangement joins TRBV6-4 to TRBJ2-5; D possibly corresponds to TRBD1 (6 bases). The CDR3 length is 17 residues. The V and J ends lost 0 bases and 3 bases respectively, with 17 bases between them. Germline V CDR1 and CDR2: MRHNA, SNTAGT. The CDR3 bases are TGTGCCAGCAGTGACTCTGAGTGGGGGCCAGGGGAAGAGACCCAGTACTTC. Amino acid sequence: CASSDSEWGPGEETQYF.